One sample yielded the 2 T cell receptor beta chains listed below, sequenced in a study of blood T cell repertoires in COVID-19 (TCRdb year 2020). The library was prepared using the immunoSEQ multiplex PCR assay. This immuneACCESS table, as held by TCRdb, lists in-frame sequences with V and J called but not all clones. Of the missing ones, under half trace to an unresolved V gene in checked studies; the others have no known cause. The sample profile shows some 88,000 clones; about 88% of them were found once. The ten largest clones take up less than 9.5% of the sample. Specimen: peripheral blood. All receptors derive from a man aged 55 to 70 with acute or convalescent COVID-19.

This clone was seen only once. The rearrangement joins TRBV15 to TRBJ2-5, with D maybe TRBD1 (5 bases). The CDR3 is 15 residues long. From germline, CDR1 is LNHNV and CDR2 YYDKDF (reference sequence). V was clipped by 1 base and J by 3 bases, with 12 bases between them. The CDR3 sequence: CATSRVSTEKETQYF. CDR3 in DNA: TGTGCCACCAGCAGAGTCTCGACAGAAAAAGAGACCCAGTACTTC.

The J gene is TRBJ2-7, the V gene TRBV6-5; D possibly corresponds to TRBD1 (7 bases). There are 14 residues in the CDR3. The V and J ends lost 7 bases and 4 bases respectively, with 17 bases between them. Germline values: CDR1 MNHEY, CDR2 SVGAGI. CDR3 in DNA: TGTGCCAGCAATAGGGACAGCGGGTGGTACGAGCAGTACTTC. Its protein product is CASNRDSGWYEQYF.